The 5 T cell receptor beta chains given below trace back to one sample, sequenced in a study of blood T cell repertoires in COVID-19. Profiled with immunoSEQ multiplex PCR; TCRdb holds only in-frame clones, not every one. Altogether 100,000 to 150,000 clones are present, about 80% being singletons, with the ten largest covering around 15%. Material: peripheral blood. The receptor set was obtained from a woman between 50 and 59 years old with acute or convalescent COVID-19.

V is TRBV30 and J is TRBJ1-1; D not certain. Germline CDR1 is GTSNPN and CDR2 is SVGIG (reference sequence). The ends were cut back, 3 bases at V and 3 bases at J, with 11 bases in the middle. The CDR3 has 13 residues. The CDR3 nucleotides read TGTGCCTGGAGGGACCGGCGGGACACTGAAGCTTTCTTT. This sequence encodes CAWRDRRDTEAFF.

The rearrangement uses TRBV19 and TRBJ1-6; 9 nucleotides agree with TRBD1. V was clipped by 1 base and J by 10 bases; unmatched bases: 11. From germline, CDR1 is LNHDA and CDR2 SQIVND (reference sequence). CDR3 length: 17 residues. CDR3 sequence reads: CASSIGGTGSKGSPLHF. CDR3 sequence (DNA): TGTGCCAGTAGTATAGGGGGGACAGGGTCCAAAGGATCACCCCTCCACTTT.

Here the CDR3 reads CASSGGGVHQPQHF. The CDR3 coding sequence is TGTGCCAGCAGTGGGGGAGGGGTCCATCAGCCCCAGCATTTT. The chain carries TRBV2 and TRBJ1-5; possibly TRBD1 for D (5 bases). The V end was cut by 4 bases, the J end by 5 bases, with 12 bases between. The CDR3 consists of 14 residues. The germline CDR1 and CDR2 sequences are SNHLY and FYNNEI.

CDR3: CASSLGFSTSGNTIYF. The DNA for the CDR3 is TGTGCCAGCAGCTTGGGATTTAGTACTTCTGGAAACACCATATATTTT. The gene calls are TRBV5-6 and TRBJ1-3; no reliable D call. This CDR3 region has 16 residues. V was pared by 0 bases and J by 1 base, with 11 bases between. From germline, CDR1 is SGHDT and CDR2 YYEEEE. Full variable domain (missing parts from reference TRBV5-6 and TRBJ1-3): DAGVTQSPTHLIKTRGQQVTLRCSPKSGHDTVSWYQQALGQGPQFIFQYYEEEERQRGNFPDRFSGHQFPNYSSELNVNALLLGDSALYLCASSLGFSTSGNTIYFGEGSWLTVV.

This chain joins TRBV6-1 and TRBJ1-2, with D unclear. Germline V gene sequence: CDR1 MNHNS, CDR2 SASEGT. This CDR3 is 14 amino acids long. The ends were cut back, 1 base at V and 4 bases at J, with 10 bases in the middle. CDR3 bases: TGTGCCAGCAGTGAAGATCCAGGTGGCTATGGCTACACCTTC. It specifies CASSEDPGGYGYTF.